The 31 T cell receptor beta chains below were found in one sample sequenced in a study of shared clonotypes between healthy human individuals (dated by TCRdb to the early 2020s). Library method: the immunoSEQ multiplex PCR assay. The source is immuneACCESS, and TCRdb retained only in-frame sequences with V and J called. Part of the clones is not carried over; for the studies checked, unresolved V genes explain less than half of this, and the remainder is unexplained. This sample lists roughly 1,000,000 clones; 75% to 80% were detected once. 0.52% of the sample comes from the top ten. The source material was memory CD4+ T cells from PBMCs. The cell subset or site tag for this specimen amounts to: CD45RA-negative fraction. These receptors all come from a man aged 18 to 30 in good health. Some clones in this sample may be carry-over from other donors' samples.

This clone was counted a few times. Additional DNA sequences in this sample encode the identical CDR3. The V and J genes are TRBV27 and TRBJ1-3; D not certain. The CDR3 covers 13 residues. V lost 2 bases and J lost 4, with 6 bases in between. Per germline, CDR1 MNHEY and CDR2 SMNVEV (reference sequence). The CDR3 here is CASSLNTGNTIYF. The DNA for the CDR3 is TGTGCCAGCAGTTTAAACACCGGAAACACCATATATTTT.

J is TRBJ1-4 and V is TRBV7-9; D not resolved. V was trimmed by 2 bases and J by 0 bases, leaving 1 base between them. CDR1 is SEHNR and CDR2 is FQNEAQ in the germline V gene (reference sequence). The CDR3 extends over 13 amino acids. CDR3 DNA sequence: TGTGCCAGCAGCTTAACAACTAATGAAAAACTGTTTTTT. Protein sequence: CASSLTTNEKLFF.

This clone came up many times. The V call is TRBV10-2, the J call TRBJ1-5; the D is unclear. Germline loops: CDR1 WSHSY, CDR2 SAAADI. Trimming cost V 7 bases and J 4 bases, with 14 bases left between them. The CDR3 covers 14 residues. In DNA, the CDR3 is TGCGCCAGCACTGGTTTAGGCGGAAATCAGCCCCAGCATTTT. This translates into CASTGLGGNQPQHF.

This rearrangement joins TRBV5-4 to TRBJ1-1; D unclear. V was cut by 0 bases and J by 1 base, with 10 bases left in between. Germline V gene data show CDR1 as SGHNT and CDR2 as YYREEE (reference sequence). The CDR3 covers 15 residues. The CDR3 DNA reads TGTGCCAGCAGCTTGGAGAGTAGAGAGAACACTGAAGCTTTCTTT. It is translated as CASSLESRENTEAFF.

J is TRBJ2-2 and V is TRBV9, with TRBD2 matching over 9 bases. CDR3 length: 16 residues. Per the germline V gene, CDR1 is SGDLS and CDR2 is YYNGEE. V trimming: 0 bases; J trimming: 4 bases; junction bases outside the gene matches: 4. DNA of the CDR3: TGTGCCAGCAGCGTAGAGGCGGGAGGGAGCACCGGGGAGCTGTTTTTT. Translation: CASSVEAGGSTGELFF.

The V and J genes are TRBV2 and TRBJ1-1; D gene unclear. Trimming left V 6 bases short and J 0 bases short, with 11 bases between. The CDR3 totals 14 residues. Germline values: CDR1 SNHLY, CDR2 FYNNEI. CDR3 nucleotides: TGTGCCAGCAGGAGGCAGCGCATGAACACTGAAGCTTTCTTT. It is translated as CASRRQRMNTEAFF. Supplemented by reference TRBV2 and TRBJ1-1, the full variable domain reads EPEVTQTPSHQVTQMGQEVILRCVPISNHLYFYWYRQILGQKVEFLVSFYNNEISEKSEIFDDQFSVERPDGSNFTLKIRSTKLEDSAMYFCASRRQRMNTEAFFGQGTRLTVV.

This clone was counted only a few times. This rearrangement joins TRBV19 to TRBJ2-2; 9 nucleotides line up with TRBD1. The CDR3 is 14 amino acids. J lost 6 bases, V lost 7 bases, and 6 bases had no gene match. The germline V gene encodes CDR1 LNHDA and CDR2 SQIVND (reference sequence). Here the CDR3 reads CASTWDRVSGELFF. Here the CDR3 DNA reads TGTGCCAGTACCTGGGACAGGGTGTCCGGGGAGCTGTTTTTT.

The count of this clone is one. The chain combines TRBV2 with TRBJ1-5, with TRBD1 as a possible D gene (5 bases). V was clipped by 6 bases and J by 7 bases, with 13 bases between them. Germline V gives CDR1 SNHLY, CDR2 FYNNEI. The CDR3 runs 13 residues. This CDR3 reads CASRGQGVQPQHF. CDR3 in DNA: TGTGCCAGCAGAGGGCAGGGTGTACAGCCCCAGCATTTT. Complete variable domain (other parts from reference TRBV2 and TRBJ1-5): EPEVTQTPSHQVTQMGQEVILRCVPISNHLYFYWYRQILGQKVEFLVSFYNNEISEKSEIFDDQFSVERPDGSNFTLKIRSTKLEDSAMYFCASRGQGVQPQHFGDGTRLSIL.

For the CDR3, the DNA is TGTGCCAGCAGCTTAGATCGGACTAGCGGGAGTGGGGAGACCCAGTACTTC. Protein product: CASSLDRTSGSGETQYF. The chain recombines TRBV7-2 with TRBJ2-5; 13 bases are shared with TRBD2. Trimming removed 1 base from V and 5 bases from J; junction bases left unmatched: 7. The CDR3 spans 17 residues. The germline CDR1 and CDR2 sequences are SGHTA and FQGNSA. Combining the CDR3 with reference TRBV7-2 and TRBJ2-5 gives the whole variable domain GAGVSQSPSNKVTEKGKDVELRCDPISGHTALYWYRQSLGQGLEFLIYFQGNSAPDKSGLPSDRFSAERTGGSVSTLTIQRTQQEDSAVYLCASSLDRTSGSGETQYFGPGTRLLVL.

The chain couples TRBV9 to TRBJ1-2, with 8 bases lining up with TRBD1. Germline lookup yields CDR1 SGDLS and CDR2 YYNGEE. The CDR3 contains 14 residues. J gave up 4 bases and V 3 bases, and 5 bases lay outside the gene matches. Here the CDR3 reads CASSAQGAGYGYTF. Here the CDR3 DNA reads TGTGCCAGCAGCGCCCAGGGGGCTGGCTATGGCTACACCTTC.

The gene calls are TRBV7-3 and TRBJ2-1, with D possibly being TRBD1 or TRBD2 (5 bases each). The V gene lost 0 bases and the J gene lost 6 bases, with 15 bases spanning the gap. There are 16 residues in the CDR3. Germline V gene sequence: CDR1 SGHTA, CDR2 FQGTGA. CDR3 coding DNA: TGTGCCAGCAGCTTAACGCCAGGGACCACCGGCAATGAGCAGTTCTTC. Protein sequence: CASSLTPGTTGNEQFF.

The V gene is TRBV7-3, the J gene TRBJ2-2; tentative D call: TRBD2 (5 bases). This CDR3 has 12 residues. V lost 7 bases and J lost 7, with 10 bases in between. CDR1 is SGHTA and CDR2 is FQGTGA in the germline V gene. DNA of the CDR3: TGTGCCAGCAATCCTGGGAGCGGGGAGCTGTTTTTT. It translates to CASNPGSGELFF.

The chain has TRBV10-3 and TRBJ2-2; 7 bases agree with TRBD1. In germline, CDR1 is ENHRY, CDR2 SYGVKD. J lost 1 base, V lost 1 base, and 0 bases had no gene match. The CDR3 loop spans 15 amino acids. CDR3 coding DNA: TGTGCCATCAGTGAGTGGACAGGGAACACCGGGGAGCTGTTTTTT. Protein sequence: CAISEWTGNTGELFF.

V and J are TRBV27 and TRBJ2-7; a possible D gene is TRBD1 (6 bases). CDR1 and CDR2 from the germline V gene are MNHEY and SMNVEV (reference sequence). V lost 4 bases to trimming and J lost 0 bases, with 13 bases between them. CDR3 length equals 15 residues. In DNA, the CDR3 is TGTGCCAGCAGTTCACCACGCAGGGGCTCCTACGAGCAGTACTTC. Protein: CASSSPRRGSYEQYF.

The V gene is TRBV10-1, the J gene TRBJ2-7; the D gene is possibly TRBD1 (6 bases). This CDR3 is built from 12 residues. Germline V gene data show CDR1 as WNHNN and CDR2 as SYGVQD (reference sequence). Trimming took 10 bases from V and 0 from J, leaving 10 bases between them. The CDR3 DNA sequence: TGCGCCATCCGGGACACCTCCTACGAGCAGTACTTC. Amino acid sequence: CAIRDTSYEQYF.

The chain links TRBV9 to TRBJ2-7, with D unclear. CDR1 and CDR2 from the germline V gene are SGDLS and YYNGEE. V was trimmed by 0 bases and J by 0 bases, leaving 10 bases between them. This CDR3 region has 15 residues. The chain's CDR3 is CASSVDYVTSYEQYF. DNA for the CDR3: TGTGCCAGCAGCGTAGATTACGTTACCTCCTACGAGCAGTACTTC.

The CDR3 nucleotides read TGTGCCAGCAGCTTAGTCACTAGCGGGAGCCCCGATCCGTTCTTC. Translating it yields CASSLVTSGSPDPFF. The V gene is TRBV7-8, the J gene TRBJ2-1; 11 positions agree with TRBD2. Germline V gene data show CDR1 as SGHVS and CDR2 as FQNEAQ. The J segment lost 15 bases and the V segment lost 1 base, leaving 11 bases of the junction unmatched. This CDR3 is built from 15 residues.

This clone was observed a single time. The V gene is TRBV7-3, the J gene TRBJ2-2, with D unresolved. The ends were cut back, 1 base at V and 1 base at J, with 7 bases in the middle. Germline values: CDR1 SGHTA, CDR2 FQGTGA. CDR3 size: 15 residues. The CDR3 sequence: CASSLSPRNTGELFF. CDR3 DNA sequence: TGTGCCAGCAGCTTAAGTCCCAGGAACACCGGGGAGCTGTTTTTT.

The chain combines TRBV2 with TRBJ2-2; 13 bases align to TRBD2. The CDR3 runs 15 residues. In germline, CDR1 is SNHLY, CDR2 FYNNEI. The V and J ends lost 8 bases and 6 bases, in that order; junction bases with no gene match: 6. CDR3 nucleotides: TGTGCCAGCGGCCGGACTAGCGGGAGCCCCGGGGAGCTGTTTTTT. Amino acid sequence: CASGRTSGSPGELFF.

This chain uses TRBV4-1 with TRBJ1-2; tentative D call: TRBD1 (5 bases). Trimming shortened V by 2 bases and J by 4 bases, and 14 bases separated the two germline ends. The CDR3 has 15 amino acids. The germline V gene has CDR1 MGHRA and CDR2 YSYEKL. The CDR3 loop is CASSQTSGGGYGYTF. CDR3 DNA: TGCGCCAGCAGCCAAACTTCGGGGGGAGGCTATGGCTACACCTTC.

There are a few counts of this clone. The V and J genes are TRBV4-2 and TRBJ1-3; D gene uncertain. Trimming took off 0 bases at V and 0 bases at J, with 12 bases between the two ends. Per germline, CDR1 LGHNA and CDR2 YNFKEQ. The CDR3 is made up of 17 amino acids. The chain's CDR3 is CASSQEWSPYSGNTIYF. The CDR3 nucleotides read TGTGCCAGCAGCCAAGAATGGTCACCTTACTCTGGAAACACCATATATTTT.

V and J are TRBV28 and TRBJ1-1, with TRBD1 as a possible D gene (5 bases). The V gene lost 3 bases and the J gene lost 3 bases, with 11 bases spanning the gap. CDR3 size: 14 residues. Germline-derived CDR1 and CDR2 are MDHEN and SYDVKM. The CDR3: CASSFHRGYTEAFF. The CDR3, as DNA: TGTGCCAGCAGTTTCCATCGGGGCTACACTGAAGCTTTCTTT.

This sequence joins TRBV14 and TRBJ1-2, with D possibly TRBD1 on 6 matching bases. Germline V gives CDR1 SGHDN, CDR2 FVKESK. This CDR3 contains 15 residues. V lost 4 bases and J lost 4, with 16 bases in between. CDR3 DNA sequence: TGTGCCAGCAGCCTCGGGACACCACGGGGCTATGGCTACACCTTC. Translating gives CASSLGTPRGYGYTF.

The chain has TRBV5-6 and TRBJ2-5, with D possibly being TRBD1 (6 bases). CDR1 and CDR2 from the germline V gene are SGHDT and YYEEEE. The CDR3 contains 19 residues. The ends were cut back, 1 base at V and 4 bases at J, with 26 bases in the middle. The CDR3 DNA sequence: TGTGCCAGCAGCTTGCCGGGGACATTTTTGCTTGGAAGTGCAGAGACCCAGTACTTC. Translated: CASSLPGTFLLGSAETQYF.

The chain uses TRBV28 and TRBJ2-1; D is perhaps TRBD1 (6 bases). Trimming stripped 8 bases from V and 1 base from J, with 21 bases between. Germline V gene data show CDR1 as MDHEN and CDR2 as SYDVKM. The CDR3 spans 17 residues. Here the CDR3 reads CASWDDVPRGSYNEQFF. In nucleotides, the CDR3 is TGTGCCAGCTGGGACGACGTCCCAAGGGGGTCCTACAATGAGCAGTTCTTC.

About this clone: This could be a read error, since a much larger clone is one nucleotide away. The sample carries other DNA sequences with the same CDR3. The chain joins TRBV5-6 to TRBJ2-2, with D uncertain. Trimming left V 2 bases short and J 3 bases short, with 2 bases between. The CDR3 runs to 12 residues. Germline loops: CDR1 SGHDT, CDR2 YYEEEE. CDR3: CASSFYTGELFF. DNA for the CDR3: TGTGCCAGCAGCTTCTACACCGGGGAGCTGTTTTTT. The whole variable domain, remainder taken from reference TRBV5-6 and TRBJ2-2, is DAGVTQSPTHLIKTRGQQVTLRCSPKSGHDTVSWYQQALGQGPQFIFQYYEEEERQRGNFPDRFSGHQFPNYSSELNVNALLLGDSALYLCASSFYTGELFFGEGSRLTVL.

CDR3 protein: CASGRYPRNAYEQYF. In nucleotides, the CDR3 is TGTGCCAGCGGCAGGTACCCGCGAAACGCCTACGAGCAGTACTTC. V is TRBV5-8 and J is TRBJ2-7; no firm D call. Looked up from germline, CDR1 is SGHTS and CDR2 is YDEGEE. V lost 7 bases and J 2 bases, leaving 19 bases between the germline ends. CDR3 length equals 15 residues.

CDR3 amino acids: CASSSGLASEQYF. The CDR3 DNA is TGCGCCAGCAGTTCCGGACTAGCCTCCGAGCAGTACTTC. The V and J genes are TRBV5-1 and TRBJ2-7; 8 bases are a match to TRBD2. CDR1 and CDR2 (germline): SGHRS, YFSETQ. This CDR3 comprises 13 residues. The junction had 7 bases not matched to a gene; V was cut back by 5 bases and J by 6 bases.

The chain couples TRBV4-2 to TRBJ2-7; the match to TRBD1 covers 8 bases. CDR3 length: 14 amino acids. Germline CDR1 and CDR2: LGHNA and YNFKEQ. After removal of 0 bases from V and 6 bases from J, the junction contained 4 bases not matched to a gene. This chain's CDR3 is CASSQDNDRGEQYF. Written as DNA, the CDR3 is TGTGCCAGCAGCCAAGACAATGACAGGGGCGAGCAGTACTTC.

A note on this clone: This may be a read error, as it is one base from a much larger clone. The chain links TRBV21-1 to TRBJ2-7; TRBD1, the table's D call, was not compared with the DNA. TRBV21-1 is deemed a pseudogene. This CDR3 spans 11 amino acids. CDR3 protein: CASKDSYEQYF. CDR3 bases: TGTGCCAGCAAGGACAGCTACGAGCAGTACTTC.

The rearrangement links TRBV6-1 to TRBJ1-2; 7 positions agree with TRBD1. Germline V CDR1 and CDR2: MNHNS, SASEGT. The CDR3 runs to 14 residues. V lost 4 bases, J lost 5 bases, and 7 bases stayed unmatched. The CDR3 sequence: CASSARDSRYGYTF. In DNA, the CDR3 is TGTGCCAGCAGTGCAAGGGACAGCCGGTATGGCTACACCTTC.